The present entry profiles one T cell receptor beta chain with its context. TCRdb's copy holds only in-frame clones and misses some; the assay was immunoSEQ multiplex PCR. The table shows about 97,000 clones, with 77% occurring only once. Looked up from germline, CDR1 is SGHKS and CDR2 is YYEKEE (reference sequence). There are 13 residues in the CDR3. Trimming cost V 5 bases and J 0 bases, with 8 bases left between them. The sample is drawn from a study of cytotoxic CD8 clonotypes in ibrutinib-treated CLL. The chain joins TRBV5-5 to TRBJ1-1; no clear D. The receptor was derived from a human donor with chronic lymphocytic leukemia. The sequencing used PBMCs, collected after 24 months of ibrutinib treatment. The CDR3 here is CASRSVMNTEAFF. CDR3 in DNA: TGTGCCAGCAGATCGGTCATGAACACTGAAGCTTTCTTT.